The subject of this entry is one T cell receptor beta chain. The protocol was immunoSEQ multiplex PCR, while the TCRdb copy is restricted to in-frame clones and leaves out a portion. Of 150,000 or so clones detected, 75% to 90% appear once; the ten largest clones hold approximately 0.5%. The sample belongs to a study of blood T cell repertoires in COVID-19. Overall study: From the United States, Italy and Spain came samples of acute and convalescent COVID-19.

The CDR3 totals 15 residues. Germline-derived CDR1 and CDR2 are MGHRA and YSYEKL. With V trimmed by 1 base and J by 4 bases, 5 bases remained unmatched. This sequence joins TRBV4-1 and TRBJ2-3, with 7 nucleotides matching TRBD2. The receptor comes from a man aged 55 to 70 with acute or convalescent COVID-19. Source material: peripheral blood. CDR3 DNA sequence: TGCGCCAGCAGCCAAGTTTCGGGGAGGGCAGATACGCAGTATTTT. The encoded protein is CASSQVSGRADTQYF.